This T cell receptor beta chain emerged from a study of T cell repertoires in cytomegalovirus infection. Study-wide findings and caveats: CMV-specific TCR beta clonotypes restricted by HLA-C dominated the ex vivo response.

This clonotype was detected many times. As yet, its antigen is unknown. TCRdb independently ran MiXCR on the reads; one entry per CDR3 protein. This sample has some 280,000 distinct CDR3 sequences, with roughly 13% found just once. This clonotype was obtained from a human donor in good health (CMV status not recorded). Some clones in this sample may be carry-over from other donors' samples. Sequencing was performed on PBMCs.

CDR3 coding DNA: TGTGCCAGCAGTTATAACAGGGGATCTGGAAACACCATATATTTT. Its protein is CASSYNRGSGNTIYF. V and J are TRBV6-5 and TRBJ1-3; 7 nucleotides agree with TRBD1. After removal of 3 bases from V and 1 base from J, the junction contained 3 bases not matched to a gene. The length of the CDR3 is 15 residues. Per germline, CDR1 MNHEY and CDR2 SVGAGI.